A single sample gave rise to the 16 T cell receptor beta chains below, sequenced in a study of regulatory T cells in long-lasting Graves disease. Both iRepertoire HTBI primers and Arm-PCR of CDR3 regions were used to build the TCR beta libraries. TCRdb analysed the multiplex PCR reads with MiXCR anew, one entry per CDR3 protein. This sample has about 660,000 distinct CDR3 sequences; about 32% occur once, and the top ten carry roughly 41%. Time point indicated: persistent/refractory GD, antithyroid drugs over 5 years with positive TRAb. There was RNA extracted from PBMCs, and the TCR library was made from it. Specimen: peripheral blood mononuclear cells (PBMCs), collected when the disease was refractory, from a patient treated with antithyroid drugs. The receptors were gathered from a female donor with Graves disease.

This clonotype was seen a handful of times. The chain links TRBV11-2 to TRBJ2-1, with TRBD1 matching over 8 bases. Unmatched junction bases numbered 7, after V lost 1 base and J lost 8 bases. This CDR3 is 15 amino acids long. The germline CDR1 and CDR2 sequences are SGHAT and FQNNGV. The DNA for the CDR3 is TGTGCCAGCAGCTTAGCGGCAGGGGGCAGGTATGAGCAGTTCTTC. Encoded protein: CASSLAAGGRYEQFF. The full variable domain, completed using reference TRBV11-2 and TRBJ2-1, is EAGVAQSPRYKIIEKRQSVAFWCNPISGHATLYWYQQILGQGPKLLIQFQNNGVVDDSQLPKDRFSAERLKGVDSTLKIQPAKLEDSAVYLCASSLAAGGRYEQFFGPGTRLTVL.

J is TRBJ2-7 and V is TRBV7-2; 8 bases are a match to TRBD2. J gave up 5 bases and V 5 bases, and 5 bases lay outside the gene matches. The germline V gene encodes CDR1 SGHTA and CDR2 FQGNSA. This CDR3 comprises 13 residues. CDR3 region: CASSPAGGDEQYF. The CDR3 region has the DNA TGTGCCAGCAGCCCCGCCGGGGGGGACGAGCAGTACTTC.

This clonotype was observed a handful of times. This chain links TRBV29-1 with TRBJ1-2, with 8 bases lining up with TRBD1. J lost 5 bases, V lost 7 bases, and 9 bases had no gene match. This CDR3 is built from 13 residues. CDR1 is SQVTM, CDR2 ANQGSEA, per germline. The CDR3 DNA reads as TGCAGCGCCCCGACAGGGGAGAAATATGGCTACACCTTC. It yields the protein CSAPTGEKYGYTF.

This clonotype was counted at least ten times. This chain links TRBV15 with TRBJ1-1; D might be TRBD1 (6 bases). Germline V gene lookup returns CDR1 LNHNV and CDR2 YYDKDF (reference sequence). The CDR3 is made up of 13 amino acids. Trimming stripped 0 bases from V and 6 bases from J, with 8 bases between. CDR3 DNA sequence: TGTGCCACCAGCAGAGAGGGGGGCGCTGAAGCTTTCTTT. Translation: CATSREGGAEAFF.

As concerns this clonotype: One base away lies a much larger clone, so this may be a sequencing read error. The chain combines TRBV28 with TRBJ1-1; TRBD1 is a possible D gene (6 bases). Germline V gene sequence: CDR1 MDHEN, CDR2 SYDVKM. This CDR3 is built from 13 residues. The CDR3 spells CTSRTALNTEAFF. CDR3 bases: TGTACCAGCCGGACAGCACTGAACACTGAAGCTTTCTTT.

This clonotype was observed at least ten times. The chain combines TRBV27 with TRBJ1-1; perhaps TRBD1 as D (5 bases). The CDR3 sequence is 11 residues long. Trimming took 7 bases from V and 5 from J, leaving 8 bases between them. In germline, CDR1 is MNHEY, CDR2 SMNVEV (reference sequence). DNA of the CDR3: TGTGCCAGCACTCGGGGGACTGAAGCTTTCTTT. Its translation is CASTRGTEAFF.

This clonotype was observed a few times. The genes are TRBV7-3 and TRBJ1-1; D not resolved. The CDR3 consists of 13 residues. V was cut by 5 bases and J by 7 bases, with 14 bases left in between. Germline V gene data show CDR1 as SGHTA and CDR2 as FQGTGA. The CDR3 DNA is TGTGCCAGCAGCATCGACCGAGGCGGTGAAGCTTTCTTT. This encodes CASSIDRGGEAFF.

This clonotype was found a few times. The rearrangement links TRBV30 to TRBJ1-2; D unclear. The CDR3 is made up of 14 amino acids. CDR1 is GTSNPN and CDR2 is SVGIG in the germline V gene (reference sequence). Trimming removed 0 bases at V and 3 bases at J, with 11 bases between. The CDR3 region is CAWSVTGMHYGYTF. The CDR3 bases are TGTGCCTGGAGTGTGACGGGGATGCACTATGGCTACACCTTC.

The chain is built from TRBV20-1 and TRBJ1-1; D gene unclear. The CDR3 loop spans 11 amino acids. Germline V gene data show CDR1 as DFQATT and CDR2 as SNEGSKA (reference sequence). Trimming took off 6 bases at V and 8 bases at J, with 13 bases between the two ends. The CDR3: CSAPTPSEAFF. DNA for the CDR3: TGCAGTGCCCCTACACCCTCCGAAGCTTTCTTT.

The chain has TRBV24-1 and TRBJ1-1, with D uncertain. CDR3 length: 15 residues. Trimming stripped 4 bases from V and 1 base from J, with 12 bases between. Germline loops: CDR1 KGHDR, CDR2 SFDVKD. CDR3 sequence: CATSESGGRNTEAFF. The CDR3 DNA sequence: TGTGCCACCAGTGAGTCTGGAGGGCGGAACACTGAAGCTTTCTTT.

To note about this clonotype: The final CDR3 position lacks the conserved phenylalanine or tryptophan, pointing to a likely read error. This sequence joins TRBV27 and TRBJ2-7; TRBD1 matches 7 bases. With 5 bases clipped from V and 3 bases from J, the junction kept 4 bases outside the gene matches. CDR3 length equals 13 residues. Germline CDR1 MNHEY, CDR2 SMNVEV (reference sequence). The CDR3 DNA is TGTGCCAGCAGTCCCCGACAGGGCTACGAGCAGTACTCC. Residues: CASSPRQGYEQYS.

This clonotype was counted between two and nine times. The CDR3 DNA is TGTGCCAGTAGTATCCCGGGACTCCCAAAGGCTGAAGCTTTCTTT. It specifies CASSIPGLPKAEAFF. The chain joins TRBV19 to TRBJ1-1, with D maybe TRBD1 (5 bases). V dropped 3 bases and J dropped 6 bases, with 17 bases sitting between them. The CDR3 is 15 amino acids. CDR1 is LNHDA and CDR2 is SQIVND in the germline V gene (reference sequence).

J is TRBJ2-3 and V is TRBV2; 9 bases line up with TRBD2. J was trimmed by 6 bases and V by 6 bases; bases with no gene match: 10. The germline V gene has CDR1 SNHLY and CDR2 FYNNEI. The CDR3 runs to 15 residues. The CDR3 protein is CASRARTSVSDTQYF. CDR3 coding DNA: TGTGCCAGCAGGGCACGGACTAGCGTCTCTGATACGCAGTATTTT.

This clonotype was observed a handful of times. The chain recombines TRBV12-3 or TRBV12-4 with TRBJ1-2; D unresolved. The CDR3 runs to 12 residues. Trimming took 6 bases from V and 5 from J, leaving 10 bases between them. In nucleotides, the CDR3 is TGTGCCAGCAGCATGACTGGGTATGGCTACACCTTC. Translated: CASSMTGYGYTF.

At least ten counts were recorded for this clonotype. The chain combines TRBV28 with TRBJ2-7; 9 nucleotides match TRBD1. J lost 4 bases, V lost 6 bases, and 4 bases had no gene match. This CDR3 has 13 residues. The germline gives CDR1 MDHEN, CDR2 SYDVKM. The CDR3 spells CASRLDRGYEQYF. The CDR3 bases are TGTGCCAGCAGATTGGACAGGGGATACGAGCAGTACTTC.

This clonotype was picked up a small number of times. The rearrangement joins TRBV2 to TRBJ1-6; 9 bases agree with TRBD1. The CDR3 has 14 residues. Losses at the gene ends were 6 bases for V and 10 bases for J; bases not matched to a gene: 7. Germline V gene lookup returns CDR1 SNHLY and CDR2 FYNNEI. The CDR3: CASSSGTGRSPLHF. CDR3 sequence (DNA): TGTGCCAGCAGCTCCGGGACAGGGCGATCACCCCTCCACTTT.